These T cell receptor beta chains were read from a single sample in a study of blood T cell repertoires in COVID-19. The protocol was immunoSEQ multiplex PCR, while the TCRdb copy is restricted to in-frame clones and leaves out a portion. The data show about 62,000 clones, roughly 92% seen once. The sample comprised peripheral blood. The receptors stem from a human donor in a cohort sampled during active COVID-19. The conserved cysteine and the conserved F or W are not part of the CDR3 here.

>TRBV5-1|13
ASSSNPRNTDTQY
>TRBV6-4|12
ASSRTGDTGELF
>TRBV11-2|14
ASSLLRGSITDTQY
>TRBV5-1|13
ASSTGTTGPNEQF
>TRBV27|13
ASSFGTGASGELF
>TRBV5-8|14
ASSRTRGGFNYGYT
>TRBV6-2/TRBV6-3|12
ASSWTGGWQPQH
>TRBV6-5|13
ASSYIPANTGELF
>TRBV12-5|9
ASGADTEAF
>TRBV7-9|12
ASSPPQGPYGYT
>TRBV19|14
ASSIATSGSTDTQY
>TRBV2|15
ASIVVQGAFGSLGYT
>TRBV5-4|13
ASSLALGGDRGYT
>TRBV5-4|14
ASSRGLPASTDTQY